The 11 T cell receptor beta chains below were found in one sample sequenced in a study of T cell clonality in common variable immunodeficiency. The method was immunoSEQ multiplex PCR; TCRdb's version includes in-frame clones alone and lacks a portion of them. The sample shows approximately 44,000 clones, no singletons; the ten largest hold 2.5% to 3%. The sequenced sample was peripheral blood mononuclear cells. The receptors here all came from a person aged 18 to 75 in good health.

This clone has at least ten counts. The read terminates 3 residues before the CDR3 end, so the remaining end is supplied by the germline J gene. The chain employs TRBV14 and TRBJ2-1; D call uncertain. Per germline, CDR1 SGHDN and CDR2 FVKESK. This CDR3 has 12 amino acids. V was pared by 1 base and J by 7 bases, with 5 bases between. Partial CDR3 DNA: TGTGCCAGCAGCCAAGCCTTTAATGAG. This translates into CASSQAFNE. The full CDR3 protein reads CASSQAFNEQFF.

This clone came up many times. The CDR3 end is not reached by the read, which stops 3 residues before it; the germline J gene fills it in. The V and J genes are TRBV20-1 and TRBJ1-5; TRBD1 might be the D (5 bases). CDR1 and CDR2 from the germline V gene are DFQATT and SNEGSKA (reference sequence). This CDR3 contains 14 residues. V lost 1 base, J lost 4 bases, and 11 bases lay in between. The DNA read from the CDR3 is TGCAGTGCTAGAGGGGCACAGGAAAATCAGCCC. It yields the protein CSARGAQENQP. The whole CDR3 sequence reads CSARGAQENQPQHF.

This clone was recorded many times. The CDR3 extends 3 residues past the end of the read, so its final part is completed from the germline J gene. This chain joins TRBV11-2 and TRBJ1-2; 7 nucleotides align to TRBD1. Germline CDR1 SGHAT, CDR2 FQNNGV. The CDR3 spans 15 residues. The part of the CDR3 DNA that was read is TGTGCCAGCAGCGACTACAGGGGTTCGTCGGAGGGC. This gives the protein CASSDYRGSSEG. The full CDR3 is CASSDYRGSSEGYTF. The full variable domain, in which reference TRBV11-2 and TRBJ1-2 provide the parts outside the CDR3, is EAGVAQSPRYKIIEKRQSVAFWCNPISGHATLYWYQQILGQGPKLLIQFQNNGVVDDSQLPKDRFSAERLKGVDSTLKIQPAKLEDSAVYLCASSDYRGSSEGYTFGSGTRLTVV.

This CDR3 is CAWSLTGGQGSPLHF. The sequenced CDR3 bases are TGTGCCTGGAGCCTGACAGGGGGCCAGGGGTCACCC. This sequence joins TRBV30 and TRBJ1-6, with 10 bases lining up with TRBD1. Sequencing ends 3 residues short of the CDR3 end; the germline J gene provides the rest. The V and J ends lost 3 bases and 10 bases, in that order; junction bases with no gene match: 9. This CDR3 comprises 15 residues. The germline V gene encodes CDR1 GTSNPN and CDR2 SVGIG (reference sequence).

Notes on this clone: The read ends 3 residues before the CDR3 terminus; that terminus is restored from the germline J gene. The chain carries TRBV7-9 and TRBJ2-7, with D possibly being TRBD1 (5 bases). With 5 bases removed from V and 0 bases from J, the gap between germline ends came to 11 bases. The length of the CDR3 is 14 residues. Germline lookup yields CDR1 SEHNR and CDR2 FQNEAQ (reference sequence). The CDR3 bases that were read are TGTGCCAGCAGCCTGACAGTTTCCTCCTACGAG. It yields the protein CASSLTVSSYE. The complete CDR3 reads CASSLTVSSYEQYF.

The sample holds many counts of this clone. The read falls 3 residues short of the CDR3 end, and the missing part is taken from the germline J gene. V gene TRBV20-1 combines with J gene TRBJ2-5, with D hard to call. Germline CDR1 DFQATT, CDR2 SNEGSKA (reference sequence). The CDR3 runs to 11 residues. The V and J ends lost 1 base and 3 bases respectively, with 3 bases between them. CDR3: CSARVEETQYF. The part of the CDR3 DNA that was read is TGCAGTGCTAGAGTCGAAGAGACC.

In its sample, this clone is medium-sized. CDR3 residues: CASSAGVRNTEAFF. CDR3 DNA (partial): TGTGCCAGCAGCGCGGGGGTTCGTAACACTGAA. This chain connects TRBV14 to TRBJ1-1, with TRBD1 as a possible D gene (5 bases). Coverage ceases 3 residues before the CDR3 finishes, and the germline J gene fills in the end. This CDR3 comprises 14 residues. V was cut by 5 bases and J by 2 bases, with 12 bases left in between. From germline, CDR1 is SGHDN and CDR2 FVKESK.

This clone was recorded a few times. Coverage ceases 3 residues before the CDR3 finishes, and the germline J gene fills in the end. This chain joins TRBV5-4 and TRBJ2-5, with D possibly TRBD2 on 6 matching bases. This CDR3 has 16 amino acids. V lost 1 base to trimming and J lost 2 bases, with 15 bases between them. In germline, CDR1 is SGHNT, CDR2 YYREEE (reference sequence). The sequenced part of the CDR3 DNA is TGTGCCAGCAGCTTGAAAGGCGCTAGCGATCAAGAGACC. It specifies CASSLKGASDQET. The CDR3 in its entirety is CASSLKGASDQETQYF.

This clone was seen only a few times. The read finishes 3 residues shy of the CDR3 end, and the germline J gene is used to complete it. The rearrangement links TRBV18 to TRBJ2-3; D not resolved. The CDR3 consists of 12 residues. Germline V gives CDR1 KGHSH, CDR2 LQKENI. V was clipped by 3 bases and J by 2 bases, with 3 bases between them. The CDR3 sequence is CASSPYTDTQYF. Partial CDR3 DNA: TGTGCCAGCTCACCCTACACAGATACG.

This clone was counted ten times or more. The read finishes 3 residues shy of the CDR3 end, and the germline J gene is used to complete it. J is TRBJ1-3 and V is TRBV9; no firm D call. CDR1 SGDLS and CDR2 YYNGEE come from the germline V gene. V lost 0 bases to trimming and J lost 1 base, with 11 bases between them. The CDR3 runs 16 residues. The CDR3 loop is CASSVGVRGSGNTIYF. The covered CDR3 bases are TGTGCCAGCAGCGTAGGAGTCCGGGGATCTGGAAACACC.

This clone was observed at least ten times. Sequencing ends 3 residues short of the CDR3 end; the germline J gene provides the rest. V usage is TRBV19 and J usage is TRBJ1-5; a weak D match, TRBD1 (5 bases). Germline CDR1 LNHDA, CDR2 SQIVND (reference sequence). V shed 3 bases and J shed 7 bases, with 22 bases lying between them. The CDR3 is made up of 17 amino acids. The CDR3 reads CASSIYYSGAVWQPQHF. The covered CDR3 bases are TGTGCCAGTAGTATCTATTATTCTGGGGCGGTATGGCAGCCC.